These T cell receptor beta chains were read from a single sample in a study of T-cell memory formation after mild COVID-19. MiXCR was run by TCRdb on the 5' RACE reads, yielding one entry per CDR3 protein. Among about 150,000 distinct CDR3 sequences listed, roughly a quarter were seen once. The sample comprised PBMCs or a T cell subset sorted from them (not recorded which). These receptors were taken from an adult woman who had mild COVID-19 (a few samples of this study predate the infection). Cell type and time point are not known. Both conserved end residues are part of each CDR3. The D gene is left open where the match is weak. Not all rows give a size; the values are once, few, many and, for expanded clones, a class.

v_gene	d_gene	j_gene	abundance	CDR3nt	CDR3aa
TRBV15	-	TRBJ2-7	few	TGTGCCACCAGCAGAGATCACAGGACCCGCTACGAGCAGTACTTC	CATSRDHRTRYEQYF
TRBV29-1	-	TRBJ2-1	-	TGCAGCGTTGCCGGGGGGCCCCTACTCTATGAGCAGTTCTTC	CSVAGGPLLYEQFF
TRBV4-3	-	TRBJ2-7	few	TGCGCCAGCAGCCAAGATTGGGGGGTCGAGCAGTACTTC	CASSQDWGVEQYF
TRBV15	TRBD2	TRBJ2-1	-	TGTGCCACCAGCAGAGAAGGACTAGTACTGGCGCAGTTCTTC	CATSREGLVLAQFF
TRBV27	-	TRBJ2-1	medium-sized	TGTGCCAGCAGTTTAACGCCCCTAGGAAATGAGCAGTTCTTC	CASSLTPLGNEQFF
TRBV20-1	-	TRBJ1-2	-	TGCAGTGCTAGACCCGGACAGCTCTATGGCTACACCTTC	CSARPGQLYGYTF
TRBV3-1	-	TRBJ2-7	few	TGTGCCAGCAGCCAAGATTTGGCCTCGTACGAGCAGTACTTC	CASSQDLASYEQYF
TRBV9	TRBD1	TRBJ1-1	few	TGTGCCAGCAGCGTAGACGGGACAGGGCGAACTGAAGCTTTCTTT	CASSVDGTGRTEAFF
TRBV9	TRBD1	TRBJ1-2	few	TGTGCCAGCAGCGAGGGAGCCCCAGGGGGCGCGGGGAATGGCTACACCTTC	CASSEGAPGGAGNGYTF
TRBV9	-	TRBJ2-6	few	TGTGCCAGCAGCGTAGTCGGGTCTGGGGCCAACGTCCTGACTTTC	CASSVVGSGANVLTF
TRBV29-1	TRBD1	TRBJ2-1	-	TGCAGCGTTGAAGTCCTGGACAGGGCCAATGAGCAGTTCTTC	CSVEVLDRANEQFF
TRBV7-9	-	TRBJ1-2	-	TGTGCCAGCAGACCTACAGAGCTTAACTATGGCTACACCTTC	CASRPTELNYGYTF
TRBV7-9	-	TRBJ2-3	-	TGTGCCATACGGGAGCGCACAGATACGCAGTATTTT	CAIRERTDTQYF
TRBV20-1	-	TRBJ2-5	-	TGCAGTGCTAGAGACATAGGTGTGGGAGAGACCCAGTACTTC	CSARDIGVGETQYF
TRBV6-2/TRBV6-3	-	TRBJ1-3	few	TGTGCCAGCAGCCAGGAGGCGGGACGGCCCATCTCTGGAAACACCATATATTTT	CASSQEAGRPISGNTIYF
TRBV6-2/TRBV6-3	-	TRBJ2-2	-	TGTGCTAGCAGACCCCCCGGTTCCCCTGGGGAGCTGTTTTTT	CASRPPGSPGELFF
TRBV27	TRBD2	TRBJ2-3	few	TGTGCCAGCAGTTTCCAGCGGGGGGGCCCAACAGATACGCAGTATTTT	CASSFQRGGPTDTQYF
TRBV4-3	-	TRBJ2-7	-	TGCGCCAGCAGCCAAGATCAGGTCGAACACTCCTACGAGCAGTACTTC	CASSQDQVEHSYEQYF
TRBV2	-	TRBJ1-5	few	TGTGCCAGCAGTGGGAAGGGGTTTCAGCCCCAGCATTTT	CASSGKGFQPQHF
TRBV7-9	-	TRBJ1-2	-	TGTGCCAGCAGCTTAGCAGCAGACTACACCTTC	CASSLAADYTF
TRBV4-3	-	TRBJ1-1	-	TGCGCCAGCAGCCAAGAAGACGGGAACACTGAAGCTTTCTTT	CASSQEDGNTEAFF
TRBV5-1	TRBD2	TRBJ2-5	few	TGCGCCAGCAGCCCGGGAGAGAGCGGGGGCCCCCAAGAGACCCAGTACTTC	CASSPGESGGPQETQYF
TRBV2	-	TRBJ1-1	-	TGTGCCAGCATGGCCAGGGCCTTTACGACTACTGAAGCTTTCTTT	CASMARAFTTTEAFF
TRBV12-3/TRBV12-4	-	TRBJ1-5	few	TGTGCCAGCAGTTCTACAGAGGGCAATCAGCCCCAGCATTTT	CASSSTEGNQPQHF
TRBV6-5	-	TRBJ2-7	once	TGTGCCAGTTCAGAGTGGGGGGTCTACGAGCAGTACTTC	CASSEWGVYEQYF
TRBV7-3	-	TRBJ2-3	-	TGTGCCAGCAGCTCGGACGGGGATTTCGATACGCAGTATTTT	CASSSDGDFDTQYF
TRBV11-2	TRBD2	TRBJ2-7	few	TGTGCCAGCAGTATAGCGGGGAGCTCCTACGAGCAGTACTTC	CASSIAGSSYEQYF
TRBV7-2	-	TRBJ2-7	medium-sized	TGTGCCAGCAGCTTAGGACAGCCCTACGAGCAGTACTTC	CASSLGQPYEQYF
TRBV4-1	TRBD2	TRBJ2-1	-	TGCGCCAGCAGCGATGCACTAGCGGGCTACAATGAGCAGTTCTTC	CASSDALAGYNEQFF
TRBV6-2/TRBV6-3	TRBD1	TRBJ2-1	few	TGTGCCAGCAATAGACAGGGGACCTACAATGAGCAGTTCTTC	CASNRQGTYNEQFF
TRBV30	-	TRBJ1-2	-	TGTGCCTGGAGGGGGTGGCGCCCCCCGACCTATGGCTACACCTTC	CAWRGWRPPTYGYTF
TRBV7-6	-	TRBJ2-7	few	TGTGCCAGCAGCTTAGAAGGAGGCAGCGGCTACGAGCAGTACTTC	CASSLEGGSGYEQYF
TRBV7-9	-	TRBJ2-3	-	TGTGCCAGCAGCCCACTAGGAGGAGCTGGAGATACGCAGTATTTT	CASSPLGGAGDTQYF
TRBV15	TRBD1	TRBJ2-3	many	TGTGCCACCAGCAGAGATGGGACAGGGATTACAGATACGCAGTATTTT	CATSRDGTGITDTQYF
TRBV5-1	-	TRBJ2-7	few	TGCGCCAGCAGCTTTGCCACGGGCGCCTACGAGCAGTACTTC	CASSFATGAYEQYF
TRBV30	-	TRBJ1-1	-	TGTGCCTGGAGTGTATTAAATAATCGTGAAGCTTTCTTT	CAWSVLNNREAFF
TRBV7-9	TRBD2	TRBJ2-3	-	TGTGCCAGCAGAAGTAGCGGGGTCACAGATACGCAGTATTTT	CASRSSGVTDTQYF